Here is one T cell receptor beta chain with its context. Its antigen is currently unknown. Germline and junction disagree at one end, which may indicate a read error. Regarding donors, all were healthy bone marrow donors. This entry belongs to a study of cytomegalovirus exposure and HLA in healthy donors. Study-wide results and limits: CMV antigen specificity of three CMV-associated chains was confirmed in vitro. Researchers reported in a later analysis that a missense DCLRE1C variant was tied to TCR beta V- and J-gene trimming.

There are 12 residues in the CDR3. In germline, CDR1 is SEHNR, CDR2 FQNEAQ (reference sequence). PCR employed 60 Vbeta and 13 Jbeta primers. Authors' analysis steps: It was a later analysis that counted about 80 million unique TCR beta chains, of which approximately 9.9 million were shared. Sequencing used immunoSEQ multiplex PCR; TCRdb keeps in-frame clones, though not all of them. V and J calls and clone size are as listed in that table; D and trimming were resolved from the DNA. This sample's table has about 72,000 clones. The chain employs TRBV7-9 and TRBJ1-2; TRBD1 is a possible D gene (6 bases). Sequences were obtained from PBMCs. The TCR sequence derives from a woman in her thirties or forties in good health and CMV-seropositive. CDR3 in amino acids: CASSLQGYGYTF. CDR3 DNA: TGTGCCAGCAGCTTGCAGGGGTATGGTTACACCTTC. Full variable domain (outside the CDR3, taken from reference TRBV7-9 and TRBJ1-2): DTGVSQNPRHKITKRGQNVTFRCDPISEHNRLYWYRQTLGQGPEFLTYFQNEAQLEKSRLLSDRFSAERPKGSFSTLEIQRTEQGDSAMYLCASSLQGYGYTFGSGTRLTVV.